This section outlines one T cell receptor (beta chain) sequence together with its context. TCRdb's table, derived via immunoSEQ multiplex PCR, lists solely in-frame clones and lacks some. The profile shows 70,000 or so clones, over 65% of them singletons. The data originate from a study of OX40 agonist ivuxolimab in advanced cancers. Study overall: The study treated patients with ivuxolimab, an agonistic anti-OX40 (CD134) antibody. The study gave patients intravenous ivuxolimab at 0.01 to 10 mg/kg every 2 weeks. Age averaged around 58 years (range 23 to 79), and roughly 82% were male.

This clonotype was sampled from an adult with an advanced solid tumor such as melanoma, head and neck, liver or kidney cancer. The sample was CD4+ or CD8+ T cells sorted from blood, taken in a trial of the OX40 agonist ivuxolimab.

CDR3 loop: CASSLPGLGASDTQYF. DNA of the CDR3: TGCGCCAGCAGCCTTCCGGGACTTGGGGCGTCAGATACGCAGTATTTT. This chain uses TRBV5-1 with TRBJ2-3; tentatively, D is TRBD2 (6 bases). The CDR3 totals 16 residues. Germline CDR1 SGHRS, CDR2 YFSETQ. V was cut by 4 bases and J by 4 bases, with 19 bases left in between.